This T cell receptor (beta chain) was profiled in a study of T cell responses to AZD1222 COVID-19 vaccine. Germline V gene data show CDR1 as LGHDT and CDR2 as YNNKEL (reference sequence). The CDR3 spans 13 residues. The V end lost 0 bases, the J end lost 6 bases, and 8 bases lay between the germline ends. The method was immunoSEQ multiplex PCR; TCRdb's version includes in-frame clones alone and lacks a portion of them. Of about 140,000 clones detected, approximately 91% appear once; the ten largest clones hold approximately 4.8%. The gene calls are TRBV3-1 (or the pseudogene TRBV3-2) and TRBJ1-2; no clear D. The specimen comprised peripheral blood, sampled on day 0 of AZD1222 vaccination. The receptor comes from an adult in good health. The chain's CDR3 is CASSQEYGDGYTF. CDR3 sequence (DNA): TGTGCCAGCAGCCAAGAGTATGGAGATGGCTACACCTTC.